One and the same sample provided the 21 T cell receptor beta chains below, sequenced in a study of blood T cell repertoires in COVID-19. The repertoire was sequenced with immunoSEQ multiplex PCR; TCRdb's copy has only in-frame clones and lacks some. The sample carries a few hundred thousand clones, around 82% recorded once. Material: peripheral blood. All receptors derive from a woman aged 50 to 60 with acute or convalescent COVID-19.

The chain links TRBV10-3 to TRBJ1-5; D is uncertain. Trimming took 8 bases from V and 7 from J, leaving 12 bases between them. The V gene's germline CDR1 is ENHRY and CDR2 SYGVKD. This CDR3 contains 12 residues. The CDR3 region is CAIGKEGQPQHF. The CDR3 DNA reads as TGTGCCATCGGAAAAGAGGGCCAGCCCCAGCATTTT.

This clone was detected a few times. At the DNA level, this CDR3 is encoded by other sequences in the same sample as well. This chain links TRBV4-1 with TRBJ1-5; D is possibly TRBD1 (6 bases). Trimming removed 0 bases at V and 4 bases at J, with 10 bases between. The germline gives CDR1 MGHRA, CDR2 YSYEKL. The CDR3 is 15 amino acids. For the CDR3, the DNA is TGCGCCAGCAGCCAAGACTCAGGGGAAAATCAGCCCCAGCATTTT. This codes for CASSQDSGENQPQHF.

V and J are TRBV5-1 and TRBJ2-7, with 8 bases aligning to TRBD1. CDR1 is SGHRS, CDR2 YFSETQ, per germline. The CDR3 spans 15 residues. Trimming at V came to 4 bases and at J to 0 bases, leaving 6 bases not matched to a gene. In nucleotides, the CDR3 is TGCGCCAGCAGCATCGGACAGGGTAGCTCCTACGAGCAGTACGTC. Its protein product is CASSIGQGSSYEQYV.

CDR3 nucleotide sequence: TGTGCCAGCAGTCGAACACAGGGGGCGGATTCACCCCTCCACTTT. It encodes CASSRTQGADSPLHF. This chain uses TRBV6-6 with TRBJ1-6; the match to TRBD1 covers 9 bases. Germline assignment: CDR1 MNHNY and CDR2 SVGAGI (reference sequence). CDR3 length equals 15 residues. Trimming cost V 5 bases and J 8 bases; bases outside gene matches: 7.

The gene calls are TRBV27 and TRBJ1-5, with 9 bases lining up with TRBD1. This CDR3 spans 14 amino acids. V was clipped by 4 bases and J by 5 bases; unmatched bases: 3. CDR1 and CDR2 (germline): MNHEY, SMNVEV (reference sequence). The CDR3 is CASSSGTGYQPQHF. CDR3 DNA sequence: TGTGCCAGCAGTTCTGGGACAGGGTATCAGCCCCAGCATTTT.

This clone showed up just a few times. The identical CDR3 is also encoded by other nucleotide sequences in the sample. The chain has TRBV5-5 and TRBJ1-5, with TRBD1 identical over 7 bases. CDR1 and CDR2 (germline): SGHKS, YYEKEE (reference sequence). CDR3 size: 14 residues. Trimming took 4 bases from V and 3 from J; bases not matched to a gene: 4. Here the CDR3 DNA reads TGTGCCAGCAGCCCCGGGACAGACAATCAGCCCCAGCATTTT. Translated: CASSPGTDNQPQHF.

The CDR3 nucleotides read TGTGCCAGCAGCGCAGGGATGCAGCACACCATATATTTT. The encoded protein is CASSAGMQHTIYF. The chain links TRBV9 to TRBJ1-3; maybe TRBD1 (5 bases). Trimming stripped 3 bases from V and 8 bases from J, with 12 bases between. CDR1 and CDR2 from the germline V gene are SGDLS and YYNGEE. This CDR3 has 13 amino acids.

CDR3 bases: TGTGCCAGCAGCCAAGATTGGGGCTCAGATACGCAGTATTTT. This gives the protein CASSQDWGSDTQYF. The rearrangement joins TRBV3-1 (or the pseudogene TRBV3-2) to TRBJ2-3, with D possibly being TRBD1 (5 bases). CDR3 length: 14 amino acids. With 0 bases removed from V and 4 bases from J, the gap between germline ends came to 8 bases. Germline CDR1 LGHDT, CDR2 YNNKEL (reference sequence).

The V call is TRBV2, the J call TRBJ2-3, with D tentatively TRBD1 (5 bases). With 3 bases removed from V and 6 bases from J, the gap between germline ends came to 13 bases. CDR1 is SNHLY, CDR2 FYNNEI, per germline. CDR3 length: 14 residues. CDR3 coding DNA: TGTGCCAGCAGTGAGCGACAGATACGTGATACGCAGTATTTT. It is translated as CASSERQIRDTQYF. Variable domain in full (rest from reference TRBV2 and TRBJ2-3): EPEVTQTPSHQVTQMGQEVILRCVPISNHLYFYWYRQILGQKVEFLVSFYNNEISEKSEIFDDQFSVERPDGSNFTLKIRSTKLEDSAMYFCASSERQIRDTQYFGPGTRLTVL.

The chain employs TRBV6-2 or TRBV6-3 and TRBJ1-2; D not certain. V lost 6 bases, J lost 8 bases, and 19 bases lay in between. The CDR3 has 14 amino acids. Germline lookup yields CDR1 MNHEY and CDR2 SVGEGT. CDR3 sequence (DNA): TGTGCCAGCAGCCCGTATCTCAATACGGGAGGCTACACCTTC. Translation: CASSPYLNTGGYTF.

The count of this clone is one. The chain uses TRBV3-1 (or the pseudogene TRBV3-2) and TRBJ1-3; 7 nucleotides line up with TRBD1. CDR1 is LGHDT and CDR2 is YNNKEL in the germline V gene (reference sequence). The CDR3 runs to 15 residues. Unmatched junction bases numbered 3, after V lost 0 bases and J lost 4 bases. CDR3 in amino acids: CASSQEQGGGNTIYF. The CDR3, as DNA: TGTGCCAGCAGCCAAGAGCAGGGGGGAGGAAACACCATATATTTT.

This clone was picked up a small number of times. The chain recombines TRBV7-9 with TRBJ2-7; D ambiguous. The CDR3 loop spans 12 amino acids. Between the trimmed V and J ends, which lost 5 bases and 3 bases, there was a span of 8 bases. Per germline, CDR1 SEHNR and CDR2 FQNEAQ (reference sequence). This CDR3 is CASSREYYEQYF. CDR3 DNA sequence: TGTGCCAGCAGCAGGGAATACTACGAGCAGTACTTC.

CDR3 sequence: CASSPGAGNQPQHF. The CDR3 DNA reads as TGTGCCAGCTCACCAGGGGCGGGCAATCAGCCCCAGCATTTT. The rearrangement joins TRBV18 to TRBJ1-5; tentatively, D is TRBD1 (5 bases). Germline V gives CDR1 KGHSH, CDR2 LQKENI. This CDR3 has 14 amino acids. V lost 2 bases to trimming and J lost 2 bases, with 7 bases between them.

The chain carries TRBV13 and TRBJ2-2, with D perhaps TRBD2 (5 bases). Germline loops: CDR1 PRHDT, CDR2 FYEKMQ (reference sequence). The CDR3 loop spans 15 amino acids. The germline V and J ends were trimmed by 7 bases and 1 base, with 13 bases remaining between them. CDR3 coding DNA: TGTGCCAGCAACTGGAGGAAGGGGAACACCGGGGAGCTGTTTTTT. Protein product: CASNWRKGNTGELFF.

The chain employs TRBV7-8 and TRBJ1-5; 7 nucleotides align to TRBD1. J was trimmed by 0 bases and V by 0 bases; bases with no gene match: 8. The germline V gene encodes CDR1 SGHVS and CDR2 FQNEAQ. The CDR3 sequence is 18 residues long. CDR3 protein: CASSLADRTYYSNQPQHF. The CDR3 DNA is TGTGCCAGCAGCTTAGCGGACAGGACCTACTATAGCAATCAGCCCCAGCATTTT.

The chain combines TRBV30 with TRBJ2-1; D might be TRBD2 (5 bases). V was shortened by 4 bases and J by 0 bases, with 13 bases between the two germline ends. From germline, CDR1 is GTSNPN and CDR2 SVGIG (reference sequence). The length of the CDR3 is 15 residues. CDR3 bases: TGTGCCTGGAATCCGGGGTCGGGCTCCTACAATGAGCAGTTCTTC. Protein sequence: CAWNPGSGSYNEQFF.

The chain has TRBV5-1 and TRBJ1-1; 9 bases align to TRBD1. The CDR3 totals 16 residues. Trimming cost V 0 bases and J 0 bases; bases outside gene matches: 3. Germline assignment: CDR1 SGHRS and CDR2 YFSETQ. The CDR3 region is CASSLAGQGMNTEAFF. The CDR3 DNA reads as TGCGCCAGCAGCTTGGCCGGACAGGGGATGAACACTGAAGCTTTCTTT.

This clone occurred once. The V call is TRBV30, the J call TRBJ2-7, with 7 bases that match TRBD2. The CDR3 covers 16 residues. V shed 3 bases, J shed 1 base, and the junction held 12 bases outside the gene matches. Germline loops: CDR1 GTSNPN, CDR2 SVGIG (reference sequence). The CDR3 bases are TGTGCCTGGAGGACCCGATCAGCGGGAAGTTCCTACGAGCAGTACTTC. This encodes CAWRTRSAGSSYEQYF.

On this clone itself: The same CDR3 also results from other DNA sequences found in this sample. This chain links TRBV7-9 with TRBJ2-6; D is undetermined. The CDR3 has 14 residues. CDR1 is SEHNR and CDR2 is FQNEAQ in the germline V gene (reference sequence). V was clipped by 5 bases and J by 0 bases, with 5 bases between them. CDR3 nucleotides: TGTGCCAGCAGCCTGAGCTCTGGGGCCAACGTCCTGACTTTC. It is translated as CASSLSSGANVLTF.

V usage is TRBV19 and J usage is TRBJ2-2, with TRBD1 matching over 9 bases. Germline-derived CDR1 and CDR2 are LNHDA and SQIVND (reference sequence). The junction had 11 bases not matched to a gene; V was cut back by 9 bases and J by 6 bases. This CDR3 is built from 15 residues. The CDR3 protein is CASRGQGKGAGELFF. In DNA, the CDR3 is TGTGCCAGCCGCGGACAGGGGAAGGGAGCCGGGGAGCTGTTTTTT.

This clone was counted between two and nine times. The genes are TRBV19 and TRBJ1-1; TRBD1 matches at 8 bases. CDR3 length: 14 amino acids. Per germline, CDR1 LNHDA and CDR2 SQIVND (reference sequence). Trimming at V came to 5 bases and at J to 6 bases, leaving 8 bases not matched to a gene. CDR3 sequence: CASSPRTGLAEAFF. The CDR3 DNA is TGTGCCAGTAGTCCCAGGACAGGGTTGGCTGAAGCTTTCTTT.